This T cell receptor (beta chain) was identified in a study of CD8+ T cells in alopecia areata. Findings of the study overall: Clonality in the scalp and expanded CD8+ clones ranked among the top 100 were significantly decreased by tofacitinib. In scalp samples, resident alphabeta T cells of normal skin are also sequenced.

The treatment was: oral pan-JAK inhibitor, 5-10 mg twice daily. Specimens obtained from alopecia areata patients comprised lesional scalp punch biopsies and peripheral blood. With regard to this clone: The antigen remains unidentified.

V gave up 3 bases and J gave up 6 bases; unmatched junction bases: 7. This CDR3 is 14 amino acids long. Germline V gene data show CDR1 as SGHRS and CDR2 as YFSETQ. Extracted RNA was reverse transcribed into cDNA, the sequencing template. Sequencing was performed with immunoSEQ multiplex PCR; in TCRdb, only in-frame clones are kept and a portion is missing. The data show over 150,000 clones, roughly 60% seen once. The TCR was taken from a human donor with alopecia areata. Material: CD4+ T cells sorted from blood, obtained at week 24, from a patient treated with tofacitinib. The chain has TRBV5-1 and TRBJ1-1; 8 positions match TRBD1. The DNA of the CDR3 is TGCGCCAGCAGCTCGCGGACAGGGAATTCTGAAGCTTTCTTT. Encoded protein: CASSSRTGNSEAFF.